These T cell receptor beta chains were read from a single sample in a study of cytomegalovirus exposure and HLA in healthy donors. Using immunoSEQ multiplex PCR, the repertoire was profiled, and TCRdb retains in-frame clones only, with some absent. The sample has 40,000 or so clones, approximately 78% seen once; the top ten hold approximately 3.2%. Material for sequencing was PBMCs. Receptors were obtained from a woman in her 30s in good health and CMV-seronegative. Each CDR3 is given with its conserved first and last residue. A D gene is named only where the DNA matches it firmly. Clone size is stated in some rows and not others, as once, few, many or a class when expanded.

TRBJ1-6,TRBV2,TRBD1,.,TGTGCCAGCAGTCCGGACAGGGCGTCTGATTCACCCCTCCACTTT,CASSPDRASDSPLHF
TRBJ2-7,TRBV30,.,.,TGTGCCTGGAGTGTACTGGGCAGGTACTACGAGCAGTACTTC,CAWSVLGRYYEQYF
TRBJ2-1,TRBV6-5,.,.,TGTGCCAGCAGATCCGCTAGCGCTGACAACAATGAGCAGTTCTTC,CASRSASADNNEQFF
TRBJ2-7,TRBV30,.,.,TGTGCCTGGAGCGCCCTCCCCCGGGGGAAGAAGAACGAGCAGTACTTC,CAWSALPRGKKNEQYF
TRBJ2-6,TRBV29-1,TRBD1,few,TGCAGCGTTGAGGTGACAGGGCATATCAGTCCCTCTGGGGCCAACGTCCTGACTTTC,CSVEVTGHISPSGANVLTF
TRBJ2-5,TRBV5-1,TRBD2,.,TGCGCCAGCAGCTTGGGGCTAGCGGGAGGGGAGACCCAGTACTTC,CASSLGLAGGETQYF
TRBJ1-2,TRBV19,.,few,TGTGCCAGTAGTATAGGTGATTCAGGAGGGGAATATGGCTACACCTTC,CASSIGDSGGEYGYTF
TRBJ2-3,TRBV28,.,.,TGTGCCAGCAGTTTGTACACAGATACGCAGTATTTT,CASSLYTDTQYF
TRBJ1-5,TRBV18,TRBD1,.,TGTGCCAGCTCACGTCGGGGGGGGACAGAGAGAGGTCAGCCCCAGCATTTT,CASSRRGGTERGQPQHF
TRBJ2-7,TRBV7-3,.,once,TGTGCCAGCAGCTTAAATCCGGGCGAGCAGTACTTC,CASSLNPGEQYF
TRBJ2-7,TRBV4-1,.,.,TGCGCCAGCAGCTCGGGACTTTCCGCCTCCAACGAGCAGTACTTC,CASSSGLSASNEQYF
TRBJ1-1,TRBV28,TRBD1,once,TGTGCCAGCAGTCCAGACAGGGGGTGGACTGAAGCTTTCTTT,CASSPDRGWTEAFF
TRBJ2-2,TRBV30,TRBD1,.,TGTGCCTGGAGTAGGCAGGGGGCTAACACCGGGGAGCTGTTTTTT,CAWSRQGANTGELFF
TRBJ2-7,TRBV5-1,TRBD2,many,TGCGCCAGCAGCAGTAGCGGGAGTACCCACGAGCAGTACTTC,CASSSSGSTHEQYF
TRBJ1-5,TRBV10-3,.,.,TGTGCCATCAGTGAGTCGACTCTTCTGAATCAGCCCCAGCATTTT,CAISESTLLNQPQHF
TRBJ2-4,TRBV15,TRBD2,.,TGTGCCACCAGCAGAGTTAGGGAGCGGGGTGACATTCAGTACTTC,CATSRVRERGDIQYF
TRBJ2-5,TRBV30,TRBD2,once,TGTGCCTGGAGTGACGGGGGACTAGCGGGGTCGAGAAAGACCCAGTACTTC,CAWSDGGLAGSRKTQYF
TRBJ2-3,TRBV29-1,.,.,TGCAGCGTTGAAATCATGAGCTCAGGATCCACAGATACGCAGTATTTT,CSVEIMSSGSTDTQYF
TRBJ2-7,TRBV28,TRBD2,few,TGTGCCAGCAGTTTAGAAGGGACTAGCGGGGTGTTCGGTGAGCAGTACTTC,CASSLEGTSGVFGEQYF
TRBJ2-3,TRBV15,.,.,TGTGCCACCAGCAGAGCCTCGGAGAGGAGGACGCAGTATTTT,CATSRASERRTQYF
TRBJ1-3,TRBV10-3,.,.,TGTGCCATCAGTGAGTTTTTGGTCTACTCTGGAAACACCATATATTTT,CAISEFLVYSGNTIYF
TRBJ2-7,TRBV25-1,.,.,TGTGCCAGCAGTGATGAGAGGAGGAAGGACGAGCAGTACTTC,CASSDERRKDEQYF
TRBJ2-7,TRBV5-6,TRBD1,.,TGTGCCAGCAGCTTGGGACAGGGGAGATACGAGCAGTACTTC,CASSLGQGRYEQYF
TRBJ2-3,TRBV2,TRBD2,.,TGTGCCAGCAGTGAATTCCAGCGGGGCAATACGCAGTATTTT,CASSEFQRGNTQYF
TRBJ2-7,TRBV5-6,.,.,TGTGCCAGCAGCTTGTGGGGGGACGAGCAGTACTTC,CASSLWGDEQYF
TRBJ2-1,TRBV7-8,.,.,TGTGCCAGCAGCTTATCCCCGTTAAATGAGCAGTTCTTC,CASSLSPLNEQFF
TRBJ1-1,TRBV19,TRBD1,few,TGTGCCACCTATACAGGGGGTATGAACACTGAAGCTTTCTTT,CATYTGGMNTEAFF
TRBJ2-5,TRBV5-4,.,few,TGTGCCAGCAGCTCAAAGGAGGGGGCCGGGGAGACCCAGTACTTC,CASSSKEGAGETQYF
TRBJ2-7,TRBV29-1,TRBD2,.,TGCAGCGTGGGGAGGGACTTCTACGAGCAGTACTTC,CSVGRDFYEQYF
TRBJ2-5,TRBV10-3,TRBD2,.,TGTGCCATCAGTGAGGTTGCGGGGGGGCAAGAGACCCAGTACTTC,CAISEVAGGQETQYF
TRBJ2-7,TRBV29-1,.,.,TGCAGCGTTGAAGTAAGGGACAATCCAATGGAGCAGTACTTC,CSVEVRDNPMEQYF
TRBJ1-2,TRBV5-6,.,.,TGTGCCAGCAGCTCCCGGACTCTCCTCTACACCTTC,CASSSRTLLYTF
TRBJ2-1,TRBV6-1,TRBD2,once,TGTGCCAGCAGTGACCTAGCGGGGGCCTACAATGAGCAGTTCTTC,CASSDLAGAYNEQFF
TRBJ1-1,TRBV4-2,.,.,TGTGCCAGCAGCCAAGGCCAAGGGAGCACTGAAGCTTTCTTT,CASSQGQGSTEAFF
TRBJ2-5,TRBV9,TRBD2,.,TGTGCCAGCAGCGTAGTGTCTAGCGGGGAGACCCAGTACTTC,CASSVVSSGETQYF
TRBJ2-7,TRBV28,.,.,TGTGCCAGCAGTAAACTGGACTCCGGCCCCTACGAGCAGTACTTC,CASSKLDSGPYEQYF
TRBJ2-1,TRBV11-2,.,many,TGTGCCACCAAAACAGGGTTTAATGAGCAGTTCTTC,CATKTGFNEQFF
TRBJ2-1,TRBV29-1,.,.,TGCAGCGTTGAAAAGTGGGAGGCCAACAATGAGCAGTTCTTC,CSVEKWEANNEQFF
TRBJ1-1,TRBV11-2,.,.,TGTGCCAGCAGCTTATGGCAGGGGCACACTGAAGCTTTCTTT,CASSLWQGHTEAFF
TRBJ1-1,TRBV20-1,TRBD1,.,TGCAGTGCTAGGGGAGGGGACAGGGTATTCTTT,CSARGGDRVFF
TRBJ1-4,TRBV30,.,.,TGTGCCTGGAGTTTTAAAGGGGCAACTAATGAAAAACTGTTTTTT,CAWSFKGATNEKLFF
TRBJ1-2,TRBV4-2,.,.,TGTGCCAGCAGCCAAGAGAGCTATGGCTACACCTTC,CASSQESYGYTF
TRBJ1-2,TRBV7-9,.,few,TGTGCCAGCAGCCCAACAGCCCACTATGGCTACACCTTC,CASSPTAHYGYTF
TRBJ2-3,TRBV5-6,TRBD2,.,TGTGCCAGCAGTCATCGGACTAGCGGGAGCACAGATACGCAGTATTTT,CASSHRTSGSTDTQYF
TRBJ2-3,TRBV5-6,.,.,TGTGCCAGCAGCTTGCAGTTTCTAGATACGCAGTATTTT,CASSLQFLDTQYF
TRBJ2-7,TRBV6-1,TRBD2,.,TGTGCCAGCAGTGGCCCCGGGGGGGGATACGAGCAGTACTTC,CASSGPGGGYEQYF
TRBJ2-5,TRBV20-1,.,.,TGCAGTGCTAGAGATCTCGAGACCCAGTACTTC,CSARDLETQYF
TRBJ2-1,TRBV2,TRBD1,.,TGTGCCAGCAGACCCCGGGACAGCCACCGCTCCTACAATGAGCAGTTCTTC,CASRPRDSHRSYNEQFF